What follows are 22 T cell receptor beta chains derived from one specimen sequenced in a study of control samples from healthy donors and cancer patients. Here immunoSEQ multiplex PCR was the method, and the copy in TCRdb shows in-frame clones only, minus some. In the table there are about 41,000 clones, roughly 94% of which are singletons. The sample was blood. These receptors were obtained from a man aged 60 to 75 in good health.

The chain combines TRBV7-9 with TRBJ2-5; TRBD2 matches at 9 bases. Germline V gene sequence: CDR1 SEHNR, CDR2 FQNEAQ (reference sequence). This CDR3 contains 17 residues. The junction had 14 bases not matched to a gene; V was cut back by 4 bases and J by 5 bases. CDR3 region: CASSSLVRSGSGETQYF. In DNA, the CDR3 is TGTGCCAGCAGCTCCCTAGTACGTAGCGGGAGCGGTGAGACCCAGTACTTC.

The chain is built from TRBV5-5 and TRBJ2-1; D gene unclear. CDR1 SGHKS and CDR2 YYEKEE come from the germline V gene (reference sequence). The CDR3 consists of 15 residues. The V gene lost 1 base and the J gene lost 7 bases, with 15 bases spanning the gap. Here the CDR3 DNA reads TGTGCCAGCAGCTTGCCCCTTCGGCGGCCAAATGAGCAGTTCTTC. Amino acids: CASSLPLRRPNEQFF.

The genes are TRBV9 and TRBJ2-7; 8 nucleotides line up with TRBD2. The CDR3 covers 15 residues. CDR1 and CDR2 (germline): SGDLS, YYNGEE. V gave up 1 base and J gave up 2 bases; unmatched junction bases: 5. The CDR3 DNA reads TGTGCCAGCAGCGTAAGAGCGGGGGAACCCTACGAGCAGTACTTC. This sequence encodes CASSVRAGEPYEQYF.

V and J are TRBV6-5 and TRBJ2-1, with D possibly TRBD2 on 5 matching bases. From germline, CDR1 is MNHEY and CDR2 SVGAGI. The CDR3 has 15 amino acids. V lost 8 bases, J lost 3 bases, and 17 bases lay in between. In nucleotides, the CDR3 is TGTGCCAGCCAAAAGCGGCGGGTGGGCTACAATGAGCAGTTCTTC. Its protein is CASQKRRVGYNEQFF.

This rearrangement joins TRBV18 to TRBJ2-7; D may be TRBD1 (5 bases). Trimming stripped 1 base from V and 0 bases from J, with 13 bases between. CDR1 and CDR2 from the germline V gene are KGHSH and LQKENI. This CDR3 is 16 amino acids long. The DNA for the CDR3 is TGTGCCAGCTCACCACTGGGGCAGCCGCCCTCCTACGAGCAGTACTTC. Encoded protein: CASSPLGQPPSYEQYF.

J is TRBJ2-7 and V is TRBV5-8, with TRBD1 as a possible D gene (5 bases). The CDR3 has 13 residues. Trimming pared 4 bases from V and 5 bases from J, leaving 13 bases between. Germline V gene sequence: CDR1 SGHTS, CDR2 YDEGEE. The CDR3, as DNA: TGTGCCAGCAGCGCTTGGCAGGGCAACGAGCAGTACTTC. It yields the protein CASSAWQGNEQYF.

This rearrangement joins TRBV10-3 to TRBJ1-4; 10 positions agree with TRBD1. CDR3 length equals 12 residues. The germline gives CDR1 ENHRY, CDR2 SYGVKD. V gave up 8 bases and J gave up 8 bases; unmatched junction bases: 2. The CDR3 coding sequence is TGTGCCATCGGGACAGGGGAGGAAAAACTGTTTTTT. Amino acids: CAIGTGEEKLFF.

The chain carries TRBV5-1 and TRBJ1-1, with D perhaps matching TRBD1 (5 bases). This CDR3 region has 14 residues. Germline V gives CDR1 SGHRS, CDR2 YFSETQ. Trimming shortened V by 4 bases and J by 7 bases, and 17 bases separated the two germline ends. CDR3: CASSPGRAAIEAFF. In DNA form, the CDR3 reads TGCGCCAGCAGCCCAGGGCGGGCTGCTATTGAAGCTTTCTTT.

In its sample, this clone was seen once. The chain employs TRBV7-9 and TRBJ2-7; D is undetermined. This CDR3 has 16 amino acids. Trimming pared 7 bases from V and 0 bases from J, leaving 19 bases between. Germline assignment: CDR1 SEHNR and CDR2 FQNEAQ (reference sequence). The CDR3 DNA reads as TGTGCCAGCACCCCATCGTGGGGATCGGGCTCCTACGAGCAGTACTTC. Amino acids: CASTPSWGSGSYEQYF.

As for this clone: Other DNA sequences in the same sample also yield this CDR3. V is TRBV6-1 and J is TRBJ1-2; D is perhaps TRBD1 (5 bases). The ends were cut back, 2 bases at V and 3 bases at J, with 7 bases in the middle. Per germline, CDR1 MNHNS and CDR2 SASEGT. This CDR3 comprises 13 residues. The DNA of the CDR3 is TGTGCCAGCAGTGAAAGGGGTCACTATGGCTACACCTTC. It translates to CASSERGHYGYTF.

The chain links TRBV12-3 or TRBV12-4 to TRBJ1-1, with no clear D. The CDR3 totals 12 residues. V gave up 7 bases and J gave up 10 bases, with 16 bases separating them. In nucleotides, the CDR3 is TGTGCCAGCATCCTGGACCGCCCCGCAGCTTTCTTT. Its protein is CASILDRPAAFF.

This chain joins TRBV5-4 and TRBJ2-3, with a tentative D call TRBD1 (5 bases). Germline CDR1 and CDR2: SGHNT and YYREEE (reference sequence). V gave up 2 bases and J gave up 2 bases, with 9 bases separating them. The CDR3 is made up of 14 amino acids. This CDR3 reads CASSFDRSTDTQYF. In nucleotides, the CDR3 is TGTGCCAGCAGCTTTGACAGATCCACAGATACGCAGTATTTT. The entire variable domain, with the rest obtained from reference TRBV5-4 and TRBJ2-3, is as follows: ETGVTQSPTHLIKTRGQQVTLRCSSQSGHNTVSWYQQALGQGPQFIFQYYREEENGRGNFPPRFSGLQFPNYSSELNVNALELDDSALYLCASSFDRSTDTQYFGPGTRLTVL.

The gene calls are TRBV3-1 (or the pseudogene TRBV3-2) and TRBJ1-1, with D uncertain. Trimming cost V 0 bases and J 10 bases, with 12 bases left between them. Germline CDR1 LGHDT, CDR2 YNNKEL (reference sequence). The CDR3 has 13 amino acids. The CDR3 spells CASSQDLGGSAFF. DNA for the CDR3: TGTGCCAGCAGCCAAGATTTAGGCGGATCAGCTTTCTTT.

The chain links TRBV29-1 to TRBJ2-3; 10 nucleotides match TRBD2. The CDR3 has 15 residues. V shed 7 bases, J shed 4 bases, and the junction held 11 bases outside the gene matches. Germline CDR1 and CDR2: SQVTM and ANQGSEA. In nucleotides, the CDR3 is TGCAGCGCCGTAGCTAGCGGGAGTCGCGCAGATACGCAGTATTTT. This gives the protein CSAVASGSRADTQYF.

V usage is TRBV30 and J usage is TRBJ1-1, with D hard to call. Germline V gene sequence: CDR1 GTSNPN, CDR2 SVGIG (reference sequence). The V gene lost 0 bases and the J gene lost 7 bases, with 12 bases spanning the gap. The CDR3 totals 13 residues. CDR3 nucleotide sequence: TGTGCCTGGAGTGTATACTCCGGGGATGAAGCTTTCTTT. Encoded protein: CAWSVYSGDEAFF.

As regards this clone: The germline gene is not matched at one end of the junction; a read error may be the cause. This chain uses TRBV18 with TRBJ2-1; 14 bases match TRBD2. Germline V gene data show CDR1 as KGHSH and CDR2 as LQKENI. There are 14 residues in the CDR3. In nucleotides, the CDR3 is TGTGCCAGCTCACCTTGGACTAGCGGGAGGCCTCCAGTCTTC. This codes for CASSPWTSGRPPVF.

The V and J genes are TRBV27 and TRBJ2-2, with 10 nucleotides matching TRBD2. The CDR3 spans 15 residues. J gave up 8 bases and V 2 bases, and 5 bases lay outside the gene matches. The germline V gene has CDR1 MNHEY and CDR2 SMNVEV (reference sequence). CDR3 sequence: CASSLLAGVGGELFF. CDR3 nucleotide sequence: TGTGCCAGCAGTTTACTAGCGGGAGTAGGAGGGGAGCTGTTTTTT.

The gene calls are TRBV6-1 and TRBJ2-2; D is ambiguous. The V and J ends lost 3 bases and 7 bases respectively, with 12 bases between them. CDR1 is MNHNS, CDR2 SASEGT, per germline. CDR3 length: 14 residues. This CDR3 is CASSEAPGGGELFF. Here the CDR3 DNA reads TGTGCCAGCAGTGAGGCACCCGGTGGCGGGGAGCTGTTTTTT.

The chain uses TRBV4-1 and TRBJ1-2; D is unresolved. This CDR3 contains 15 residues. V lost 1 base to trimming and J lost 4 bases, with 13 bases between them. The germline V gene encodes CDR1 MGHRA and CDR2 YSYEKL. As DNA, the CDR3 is TGCGCCAGCAGCCAAGCCCCCTCCGAGAGCTATGGCTACACCTTC. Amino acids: CASSQAPSESYGYTF.

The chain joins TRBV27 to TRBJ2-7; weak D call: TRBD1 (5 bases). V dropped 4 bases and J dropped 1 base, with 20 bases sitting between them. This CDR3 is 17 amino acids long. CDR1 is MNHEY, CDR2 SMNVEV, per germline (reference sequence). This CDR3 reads CASSSRSRWGESYEQYF. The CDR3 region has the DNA TGTGCCAGCAGTTCAAGGTCCCGCTGGGGCGAGTCCTACGAGCAGTACTTC.

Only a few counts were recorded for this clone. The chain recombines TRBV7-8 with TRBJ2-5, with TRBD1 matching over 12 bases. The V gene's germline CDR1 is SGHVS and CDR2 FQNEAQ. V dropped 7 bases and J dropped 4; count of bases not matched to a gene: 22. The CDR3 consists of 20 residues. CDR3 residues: CASIFLPWGRRDRGPETQYF. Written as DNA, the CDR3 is TGTGCCAGCATCTTCTTACCCTGGGGCCGCCGGGACAGGGGGCCAGAGACCCAGTACTTC.

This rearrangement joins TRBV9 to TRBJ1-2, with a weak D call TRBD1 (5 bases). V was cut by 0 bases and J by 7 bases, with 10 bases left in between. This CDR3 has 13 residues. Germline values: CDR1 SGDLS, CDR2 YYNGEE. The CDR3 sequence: CASSVAGGSGYTF. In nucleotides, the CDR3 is TGTGCCAGCAGCGTAGCGGGGGGTAGTGGCTACACCTTC.